This T cell receptor (beta chain) was captured by sequencing in a study of early T cells in non-severe SARS-CoV-2 infection. At the level of the study: Bulk RNA taken from unsorted whole blood was sequenced, leaving chains unpaired.

This clonotype was seen only a few times. At one end, the junction sequence differs from germline, possibly due to a read error. Each CDR3 protein gets one entry after TCRdb re-called the 5' RACE reads with MiXCR. There are 20,000 to 25,000 distinct CDR3 sequences in the sample; over 4% occur only once, and about 4.5% lies in the top ten. The CDR3 covers 13 residues. The germline gives CDR1 SGHTA, CDR2 FQGNSA. The source of this sequence is an adult who was a healthcare worker with PCR-confirmed SARS-CoV-2 infection or an uninfected control (not recorded which). The chain uses TRBV7-2 and TRBJ1-1; a weak D match, TRBD1 (6 bases). The sample was whole blood. CDR3 DNA sequence: TGTGCCAACAGCTCCCACAGGGCTACTGAAGCTTTCTTT. Its translation is CANSSHRATEAFF.